This entry concerns a single TCR beta chain. Its matching antigen is unknown. The table came from immunoSEQ multiplex PCR; TCRdb's copy has only in-frame clones and leaves some out. The sample carries 150,000 to 200,000 clones, about 94% recorded once. After removal of 6 bases from V and 3 bases from J, the junction contained 9 bases not matched to a gene. Germline V CDR1 and CDR2: SQVTM, ANQGSEA. There are 14 residues in the CDR3. This entry belongs to a study of T cell responses to AZD1222 COVID-19 vaccine. Looking at the study overall: Pooling covered second doses at about 4 or about 12 weeks. Study-wide results and limits: Targeting of unmutated variant regions was reportedly seen in nearly half of spike-specific TCRs. The peak T cell response came first, and repertoires were sampled only after it.

This receptor was obtained from an adult in good health. Sample: peripheral blood, taken on day 0 of AZD1222 vaccination. The V call is TRBV29-1, the J call TRBJ2-5; TRBD1 matches 8 bases. CDR3 DNA: TGCAGCGTGCATACCGGGACAGGAAAAGAGACCCAGTACTTC. Encoded protein: CSVHTGTGKETQYF.